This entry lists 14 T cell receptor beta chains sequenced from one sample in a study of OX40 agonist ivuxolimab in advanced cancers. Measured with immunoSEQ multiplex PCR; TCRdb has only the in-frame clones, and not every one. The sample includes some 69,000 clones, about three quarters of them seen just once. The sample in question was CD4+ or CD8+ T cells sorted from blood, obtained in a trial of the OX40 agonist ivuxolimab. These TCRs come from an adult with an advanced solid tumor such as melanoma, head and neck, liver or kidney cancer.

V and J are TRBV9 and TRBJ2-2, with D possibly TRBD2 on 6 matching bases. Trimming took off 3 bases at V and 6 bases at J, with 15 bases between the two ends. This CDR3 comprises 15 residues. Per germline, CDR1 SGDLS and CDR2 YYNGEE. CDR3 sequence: CASSADPGLSGELFF. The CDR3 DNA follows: TGTGCCAGCAGCGCCGATCCGGGACTCTCCGGGGAGCTGTTTTTT.

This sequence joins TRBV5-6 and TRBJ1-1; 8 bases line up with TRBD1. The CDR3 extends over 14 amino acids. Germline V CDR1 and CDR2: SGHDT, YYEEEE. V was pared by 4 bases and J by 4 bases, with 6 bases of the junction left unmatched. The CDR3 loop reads CASSPLRGRTEAFF. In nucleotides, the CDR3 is TGTGCCAGCAGCCCGCTCAGGGGGCGCACTGAAGCTTTCTTT.

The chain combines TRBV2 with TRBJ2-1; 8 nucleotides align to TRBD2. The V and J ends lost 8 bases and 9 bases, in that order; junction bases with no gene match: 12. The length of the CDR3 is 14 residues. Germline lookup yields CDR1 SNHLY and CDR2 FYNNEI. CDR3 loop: CASGSRGLVAEQFF. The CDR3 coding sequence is TGTGCCAGCGGGTCCCGGGGACTAGTGGCTGAGCAGTTCTTC.

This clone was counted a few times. DNA for the CDR3: TGTGCCAGCAGCTCAGCAGGGGGAAACACTGAAGCTTTCTTT. It codes for CASSSAGGNTEAFF. The chain is built from TRBV5-6 and TRBJ1-1; 7 bases agree with TRBD1. Germline CDR1 SGHDT, CDR2 YYEEEE. J lost 2 bases, V lost 3 bases, and 4 bases had no gene match. This CDR3 has 14 residues.

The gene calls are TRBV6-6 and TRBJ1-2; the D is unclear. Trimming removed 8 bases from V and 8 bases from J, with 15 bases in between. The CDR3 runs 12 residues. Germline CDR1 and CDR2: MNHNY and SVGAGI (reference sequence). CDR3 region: CASGPKTQGYTF. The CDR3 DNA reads TGTGCCAGCGGCCCAAAGACGCAGGGCTACACCTTC.

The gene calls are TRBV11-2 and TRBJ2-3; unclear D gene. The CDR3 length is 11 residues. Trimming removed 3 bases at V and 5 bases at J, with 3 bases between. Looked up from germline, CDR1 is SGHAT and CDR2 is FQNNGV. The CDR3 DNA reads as TGTGCCAGCAGCTTTCGAGATACGCAGTATTTT. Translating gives CASSFRDTQYF.

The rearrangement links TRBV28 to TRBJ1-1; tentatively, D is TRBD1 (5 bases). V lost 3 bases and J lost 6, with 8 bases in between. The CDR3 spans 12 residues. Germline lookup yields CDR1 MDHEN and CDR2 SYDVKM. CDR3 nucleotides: TGTGCCAGCAGTTTCGGGACCTCTGAAGCTTTCTTT. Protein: CASSFGTSEAFF.

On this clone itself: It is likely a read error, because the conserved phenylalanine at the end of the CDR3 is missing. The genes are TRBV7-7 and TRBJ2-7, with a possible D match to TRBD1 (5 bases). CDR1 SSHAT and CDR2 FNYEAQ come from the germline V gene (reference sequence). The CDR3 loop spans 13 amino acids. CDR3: CASSLTPTVEQYL. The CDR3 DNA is TGTGCTAGCAGCTTAACCCCGACAGTAGAGCAGTACCTC.

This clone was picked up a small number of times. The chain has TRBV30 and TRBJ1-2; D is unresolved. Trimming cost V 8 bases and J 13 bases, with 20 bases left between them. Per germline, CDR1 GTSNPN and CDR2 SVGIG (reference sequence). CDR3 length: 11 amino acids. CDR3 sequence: CAQDGGAASTF. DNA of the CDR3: TGTGCCCAAGACGGTGGCGCTGCTTCCACCTTC.

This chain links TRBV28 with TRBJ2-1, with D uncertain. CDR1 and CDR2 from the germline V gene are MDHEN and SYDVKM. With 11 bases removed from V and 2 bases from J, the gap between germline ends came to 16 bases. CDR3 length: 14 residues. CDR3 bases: TGTGCCTACCGGCCCCGGGCAACCTACAATGAGCAGTTCTTC. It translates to CAYRPRATYNEQFF.

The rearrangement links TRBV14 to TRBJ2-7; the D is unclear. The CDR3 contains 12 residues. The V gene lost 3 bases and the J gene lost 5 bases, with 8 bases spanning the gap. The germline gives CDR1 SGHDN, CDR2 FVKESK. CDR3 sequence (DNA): TGTGCCAGCAGCCACAGACCCCACGAGCAGTACTTC. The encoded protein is CASSHRPHEQYF.

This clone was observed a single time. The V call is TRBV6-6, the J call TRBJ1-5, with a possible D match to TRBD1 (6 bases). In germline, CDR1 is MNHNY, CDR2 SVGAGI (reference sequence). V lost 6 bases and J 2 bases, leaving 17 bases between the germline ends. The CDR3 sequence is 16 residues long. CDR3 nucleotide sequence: TGTGCCAGCAGCCACGGGGGGCGAGAGGGCAATCAGCCCCAGCATTTT. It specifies CASSHGGREGNQPQHF.

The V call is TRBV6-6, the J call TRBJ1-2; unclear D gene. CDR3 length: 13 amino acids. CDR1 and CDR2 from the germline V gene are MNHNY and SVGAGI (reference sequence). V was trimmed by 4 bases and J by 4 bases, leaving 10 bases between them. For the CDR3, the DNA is TGTGCCAGCAGTTCGGGCAAGTCCTATGGCTACACCTTC. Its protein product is CASSSGKSYGYTF.

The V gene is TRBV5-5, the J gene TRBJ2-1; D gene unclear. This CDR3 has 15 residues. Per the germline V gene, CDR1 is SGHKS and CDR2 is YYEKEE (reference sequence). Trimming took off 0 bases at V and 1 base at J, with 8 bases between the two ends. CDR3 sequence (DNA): TGTGCCAGCAGCTTGGAATCAGAGTCCTACAATGAGCAGTTCTTC. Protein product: CASSLESESYNEQFF.